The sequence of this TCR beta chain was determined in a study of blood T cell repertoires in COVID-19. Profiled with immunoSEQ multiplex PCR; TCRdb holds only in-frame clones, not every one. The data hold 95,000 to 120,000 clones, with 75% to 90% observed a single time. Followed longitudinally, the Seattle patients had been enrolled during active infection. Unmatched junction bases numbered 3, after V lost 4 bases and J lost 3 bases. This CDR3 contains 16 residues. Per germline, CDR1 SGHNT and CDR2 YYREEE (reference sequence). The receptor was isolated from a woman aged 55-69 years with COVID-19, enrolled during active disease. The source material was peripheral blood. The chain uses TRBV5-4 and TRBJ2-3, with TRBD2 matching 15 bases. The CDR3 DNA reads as TGTGCCAGCAGCCAGGGACTAGCGGGGGGAACAGATACGCAGTATTTT. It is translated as CASSQGLAGGTDTQYF.